The sequence of this T cell receptor beta chain was determined in a study of shared clonotypes between healthy human individuals. CD8 cells regarded as naive lacked CD45RO, were positively chosen for CCR7, and omitted terminally differentiated effector memory CD45RA+ cells. The CDR3 runs 16 residues. Germline values: CDR1 SGHAT, CDR2 FQNNGV. V was clipped by 5 bases and J by 5 bases, with 18 bases between them. Data came from immunoSEQ multiplex PCR; TCRdb stores just in-frame clones and leaves some out. The data show hundreds of thousands of clones, roughly 96% seen once. The V and J genes are TRBV11-2 and TRBJ2-2; a weak D match, TRBD2 (5 bases). Sequencing used naive CD8+ T cells sorted from blood. This TCR was sampled from a woman in her twenties or thirties in good health. In nucleotides, the CDR3 is TGTGCCAGCAGCGGCACCTCGGGAACGGGGACCGGGGAGCTGTTTTTT. It encodes CASSGTSGTGTGELFF.